The following is a T cell receptor beta chain sequence with its context. The data were taken from a study of T cell responses to AZD1222 COVID-19 vaccine. TCRdb keeps only in-frame clones here, not all; method: immunoSEQ multiplex PCR. This table has more than 85,000 clones, roughly nine tenths appearing once. This receptor was taken from an adult in good health. The specimen comprised peripheral blood, sampled on day 0 of AZD1222 vaccination.

CDR3: CASSLMGQRIYGYTF. CDR3 coding DNA: TGTGCCAGCAGCTTGATGGGACAGCGCATTTATGGCTACACCTTC. This chain connects TRBV5-4 to TRBJ1-2, with TRBD1 matching over 7 bases. The germline gives CDR1 SGHNT, CDR2 YYREEE (reference sequence). Trimming at V came to 1 base and at J to 5 bases, leaving 8 bases not matched to a gene. This CDR3 contains 15 residues.